This TCR beta chain emerged from a study of Ad26.COV2.S vaccination and SARS-CoV-2 variants. Across the study: COV1001, an Ad26.COV2.S trial, supplied this vaccine-arm donor. The vaccine Ad26.COV2.S was put into the muscle once, or twice with 56 days between.

The table came from immunoSEQ multiplex PCR; TCRdb's copy has only in-frame clones and leaves some out. Of 350,000 to 600,000 clones detected, 89% appear once; the ten largest clones hold under 2%. Findings of the study overall: Vaccine and placebo groups showed comparable non-spike TCR breadth. Higher spike-specific TCR breadth was found in vaccine recipients than in placebo recipients.

The CDR3 covers 11 residues. Germline V gene data show CDR1 as GTSNPN and CDR2 as SVGIG (reference sequence). Trimming removed 5 bases at V and 3 bases at J, with 6 bases between. Treatment specified: roughly 18 received Ad26.COV2.S at low or high dose, single or two shots; about 5 received placebo; per-sample allocation not given. The investigators took samples on day 63 after the first vaccine or placebo injection. Of note for this clone: The antigen is unknown.

This sequence joins TRBV30 and TRBJ2-3; D is undetermined. The input for sequencing was peripheral blood, taken in a trial of Ad26.COV2.S vaccine versus placebo. The source of this sequence is a person aged 18-60 years who received the Ad26.COV2.S COVID-19 vaccine or a placebo. CDR3 sequence (DNA): TGTGCCTGGGGGCGGACAGATACGCAGTATTTT. It encodes CAWGRTDTQYF.